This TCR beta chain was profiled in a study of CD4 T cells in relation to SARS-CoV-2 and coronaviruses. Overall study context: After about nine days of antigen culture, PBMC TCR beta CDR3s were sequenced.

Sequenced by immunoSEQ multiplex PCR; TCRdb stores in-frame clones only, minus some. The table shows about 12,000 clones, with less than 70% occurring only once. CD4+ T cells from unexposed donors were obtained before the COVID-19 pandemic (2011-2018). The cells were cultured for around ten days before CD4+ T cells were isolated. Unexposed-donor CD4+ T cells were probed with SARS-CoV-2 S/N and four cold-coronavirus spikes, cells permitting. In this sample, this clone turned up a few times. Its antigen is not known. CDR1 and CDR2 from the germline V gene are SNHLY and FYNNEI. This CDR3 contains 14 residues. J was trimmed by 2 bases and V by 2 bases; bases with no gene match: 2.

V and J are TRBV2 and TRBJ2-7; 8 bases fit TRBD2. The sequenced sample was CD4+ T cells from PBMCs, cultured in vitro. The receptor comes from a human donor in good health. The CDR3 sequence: CASSETGLAYEQYF. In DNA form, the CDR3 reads TGTGCCAGCAGTGAAACGGGACTAGCCTACGAGCAGTACTTC.